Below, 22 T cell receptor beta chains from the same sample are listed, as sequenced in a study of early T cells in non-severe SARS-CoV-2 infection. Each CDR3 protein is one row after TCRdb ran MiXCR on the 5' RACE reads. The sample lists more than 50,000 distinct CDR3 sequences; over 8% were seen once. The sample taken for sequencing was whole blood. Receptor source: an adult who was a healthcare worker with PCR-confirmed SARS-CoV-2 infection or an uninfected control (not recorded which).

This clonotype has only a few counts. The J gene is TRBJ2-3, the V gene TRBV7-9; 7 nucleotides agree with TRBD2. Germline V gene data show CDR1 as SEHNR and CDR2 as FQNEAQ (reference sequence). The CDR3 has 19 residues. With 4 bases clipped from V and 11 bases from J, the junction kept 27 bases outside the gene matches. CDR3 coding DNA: TGTGCCAGCAGCTCGACGGCTCATGCGGGGGTAGGTCCCCGTTTTCTGCAGTATTTT. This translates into CASSSTAHAGVGPRFLQYF.

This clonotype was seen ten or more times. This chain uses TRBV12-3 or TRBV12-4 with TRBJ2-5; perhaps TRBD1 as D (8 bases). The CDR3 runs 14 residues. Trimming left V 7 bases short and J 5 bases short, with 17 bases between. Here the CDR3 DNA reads TGTGCCAGCAACAGGGGGAGGGAAGGGGAGACCCAGTACTTC. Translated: CASNRGREGETQYF.

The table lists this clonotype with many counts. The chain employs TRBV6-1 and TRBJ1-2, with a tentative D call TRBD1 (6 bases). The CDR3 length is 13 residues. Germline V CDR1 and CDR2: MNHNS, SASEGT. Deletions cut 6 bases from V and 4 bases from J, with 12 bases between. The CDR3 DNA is TGTGCCAGCAGCTTGGGACACATCTATGGCTACACCTTC. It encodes CASSLGHIYGYTF.

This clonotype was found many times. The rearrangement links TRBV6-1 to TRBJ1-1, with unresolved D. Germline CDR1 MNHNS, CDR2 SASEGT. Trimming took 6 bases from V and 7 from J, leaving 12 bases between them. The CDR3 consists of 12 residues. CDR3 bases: TGTGCCAGCAGCGTAACGGTCGATGAAGCTTTCTTT. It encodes CASSVTVDEAFF.

CDR3 protein: CSAWDGNTGELFF. The CDR3 nucleotides read TGCAGCGCCTGGGACGGGAACACCGGGGAGCTGTTTTTT. The J gene is TRBJ2-2, the V gene TRBV29-1; D may match TRBD1 or TRBD2 (5 bases each). Germline V gene sequence: CDR1 SQVTM, CDR2 ANQGSEA. The CDR3 totals 13 residues. V was trimmed by 7 bases and J by 1 base, leaving 10 bases between them.

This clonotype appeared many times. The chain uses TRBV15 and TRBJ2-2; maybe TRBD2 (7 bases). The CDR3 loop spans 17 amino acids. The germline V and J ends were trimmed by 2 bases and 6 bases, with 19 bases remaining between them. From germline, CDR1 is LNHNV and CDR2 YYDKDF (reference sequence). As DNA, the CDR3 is TGTGCCACCAGCAGATCCCGTAGGGGGGGCCCCTCCGGGGAGCTGTTTTTT. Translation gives CATSRSRRGGPSGELFF.

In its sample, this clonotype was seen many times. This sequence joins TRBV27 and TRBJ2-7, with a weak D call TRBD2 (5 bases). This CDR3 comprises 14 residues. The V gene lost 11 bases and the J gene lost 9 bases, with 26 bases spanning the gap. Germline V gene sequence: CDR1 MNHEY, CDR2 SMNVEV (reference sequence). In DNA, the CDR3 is TGTGCCTGCGGCGGGTTTAACTCGGCGGGCGGGCAGTACTTC. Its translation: CACGGFNSAGGQYF.

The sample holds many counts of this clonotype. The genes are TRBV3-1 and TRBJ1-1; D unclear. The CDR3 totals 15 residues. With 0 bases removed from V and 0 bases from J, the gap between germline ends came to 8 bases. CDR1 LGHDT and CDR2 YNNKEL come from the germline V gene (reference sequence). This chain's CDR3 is CASSQDGDLNTEAFF. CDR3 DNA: TGTGCCAGCAGCCAAGATGGGGATCTGAACACTGAAGCTTTCTTT. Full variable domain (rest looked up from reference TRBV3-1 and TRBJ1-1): DTAVSQTPKYLVTQMGNDKSIKCEQNLGHDTMYWYKQDSKKFLKIMFSYNNKELIINETVPNRFSPKSPDKAHLNLHINSLELGDSAVYFCASSQDGDLNTEAFFGQGTRLTVV.

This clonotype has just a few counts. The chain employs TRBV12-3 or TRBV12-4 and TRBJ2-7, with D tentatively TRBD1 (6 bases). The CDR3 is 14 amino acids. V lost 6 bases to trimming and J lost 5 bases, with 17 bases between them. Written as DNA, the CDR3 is TGTGCCAGCAGCCACAGGGATTTCAGGAACGAGCAGTACTTC. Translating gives CASSHRDFRNEQYF.

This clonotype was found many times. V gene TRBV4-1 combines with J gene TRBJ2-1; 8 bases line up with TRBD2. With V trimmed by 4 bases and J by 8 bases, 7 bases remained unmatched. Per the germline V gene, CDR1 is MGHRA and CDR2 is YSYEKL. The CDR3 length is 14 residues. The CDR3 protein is CASSPLGRGDEQFF. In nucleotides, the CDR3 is TGCGCCAGCAGCCCTCTCGGGCGGGGGGATGAGCAGTTCTTC.

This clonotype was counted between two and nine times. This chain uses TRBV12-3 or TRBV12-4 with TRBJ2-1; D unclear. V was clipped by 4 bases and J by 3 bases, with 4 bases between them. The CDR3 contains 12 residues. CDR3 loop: CASSYHYNEQFF. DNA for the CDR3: TGTGCCAGCAGTTACCACTACAATGAGCAGTTCTTC.

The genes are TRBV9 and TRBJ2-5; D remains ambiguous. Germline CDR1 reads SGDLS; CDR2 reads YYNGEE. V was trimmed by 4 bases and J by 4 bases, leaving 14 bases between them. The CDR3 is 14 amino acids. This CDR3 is CASSPRDWRETQYF. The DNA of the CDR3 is TGTGCCAGCAGCCCCCGAGACTGGAGAGAGACCCAGTACTTC.

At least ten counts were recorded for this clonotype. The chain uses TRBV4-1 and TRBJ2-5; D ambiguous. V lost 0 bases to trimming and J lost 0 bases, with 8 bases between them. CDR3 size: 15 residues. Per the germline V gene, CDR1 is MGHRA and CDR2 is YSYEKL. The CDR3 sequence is CASSQDRGDQETQYF. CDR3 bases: TGCGCCAGCAGCCAAGATCGAGGAGACCAAGAGACCCAGTACTTC.

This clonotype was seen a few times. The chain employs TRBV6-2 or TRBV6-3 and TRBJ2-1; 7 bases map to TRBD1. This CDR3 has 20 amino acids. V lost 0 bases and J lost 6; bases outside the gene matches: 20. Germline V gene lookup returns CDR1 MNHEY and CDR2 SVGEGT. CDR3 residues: CASSYSVVLGGAGLGNEQFF. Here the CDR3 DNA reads TGTGCCAGCAGTTACTCTGTTGTGTTAGGGGGCGCGGGTCTTGGCAATGAGCAGTTCTTC.

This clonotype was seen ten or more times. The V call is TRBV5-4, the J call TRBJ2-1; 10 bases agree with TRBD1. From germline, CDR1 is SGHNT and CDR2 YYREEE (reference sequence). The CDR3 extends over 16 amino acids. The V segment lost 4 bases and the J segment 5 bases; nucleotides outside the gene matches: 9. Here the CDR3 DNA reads TGTGCCAGCAGCCAAAAAGGACAGGGGGGTAACAATGAGCAGTTCTTC. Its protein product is CASSQKGQGGNNEQFF.

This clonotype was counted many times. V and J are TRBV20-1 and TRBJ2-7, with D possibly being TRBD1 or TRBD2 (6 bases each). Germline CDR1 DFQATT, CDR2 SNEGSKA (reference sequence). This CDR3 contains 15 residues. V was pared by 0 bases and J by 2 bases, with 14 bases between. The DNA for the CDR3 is TGCAGTGCTAGAGATTGGGGCGGGGACACCTACGAGCAGTACTTC. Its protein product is CSARDWGGDTYEQYF.

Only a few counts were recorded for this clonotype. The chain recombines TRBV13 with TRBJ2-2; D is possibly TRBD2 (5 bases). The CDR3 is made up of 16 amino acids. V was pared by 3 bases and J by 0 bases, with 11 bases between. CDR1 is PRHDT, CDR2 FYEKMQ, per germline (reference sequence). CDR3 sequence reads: CASSFAGYANTGELFF. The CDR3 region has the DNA TGTGCCAGCAGCTTTGCGGGCTACGCGAACACCGGGGAGCTGTTTTTT.

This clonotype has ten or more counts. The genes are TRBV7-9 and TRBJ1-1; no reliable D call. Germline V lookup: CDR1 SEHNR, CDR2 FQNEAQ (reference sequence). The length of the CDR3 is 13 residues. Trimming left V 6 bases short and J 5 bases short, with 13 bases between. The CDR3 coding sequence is TGTGCCAGCAGTTCTCCTACCTGGACTGAAGCTTTCTTT. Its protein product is CASSSPTWTEAFF.

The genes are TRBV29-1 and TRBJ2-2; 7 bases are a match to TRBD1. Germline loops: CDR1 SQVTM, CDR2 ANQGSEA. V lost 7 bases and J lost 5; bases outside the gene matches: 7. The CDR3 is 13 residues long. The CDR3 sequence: CSGGYRGTGELFF. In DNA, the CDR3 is TGCAGCGGGGGCTACAGGGGAACCGGGGAGCTGTTTTTT.

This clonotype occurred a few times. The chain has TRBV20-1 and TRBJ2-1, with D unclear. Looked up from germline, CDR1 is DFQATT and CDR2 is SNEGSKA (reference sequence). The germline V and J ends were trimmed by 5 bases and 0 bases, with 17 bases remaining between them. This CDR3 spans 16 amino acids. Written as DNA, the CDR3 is TGCAGTGCTGCAGATAAGTGGTCGAGCTCCTACAATGAGCAGTTCTTC. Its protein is CSAADKWSSSYNEQFF.

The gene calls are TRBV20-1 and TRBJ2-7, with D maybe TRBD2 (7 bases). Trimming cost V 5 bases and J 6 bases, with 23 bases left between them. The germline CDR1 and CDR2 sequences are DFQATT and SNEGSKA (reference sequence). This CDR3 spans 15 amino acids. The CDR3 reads CSAPDGGRLTSEQYF. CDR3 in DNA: TGCAGTGCTCCCGACGGGGGGCGCCTAACTAGCGAGCAGTACTTC.

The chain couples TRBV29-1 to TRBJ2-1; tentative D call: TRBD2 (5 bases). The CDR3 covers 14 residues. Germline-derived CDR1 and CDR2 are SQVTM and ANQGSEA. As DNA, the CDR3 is TGCAGGGCGTGGAGGCCCGAATTGTACAATGAGCAGTTCTTC. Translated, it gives CRAWRPELYNEQFF.